These 8 T cell receptor beta chains share one sample of origin, sequenced in a study of regulatory T cells in long-lasting Graves disease. Time point denoted: persistent/refractory GD, antithyroid drugs over 5 years with positive TRAb. Making the TCR library involved RNA that had been extracted from PBMCs. Arm-PCR of CDR3 regions with iRepertoire HTBI primers generated TCR beta libraries. TCRdb re-analysed the multiplex PCR reads in MiXCR, keeping a single row per CDR3 protein. The data show about 290,000 distinct CDR3 sequences, with 20% to 25% seen just once and 56% held by the top ten. Sequenced material: peripheral blood mononuclear cells (PBMCs), taken when the disease was refractory, from a patient treated with antithyroid drugs. The receptors come from a female donor with Graves disease.

This clonotype was seen repeatedly, ten times or more. V usage is TRBV15 and J usage is TRBJ1-5, with no clear D. Looked up from germline, CDR1 is LNHNV and CDR2 is YYDKDF (reference sequence). Trimming took off 0 bases at V and 0 bases at J, with 12 bases between the two ends. This CDR3 is 17 amino acids long. DNA of the CDR3: TGTGCCACCAGCAGAGATCATGGACCCGATAGCAATCAGCCCCAGCATTTT. Protein product: CATSRDHGPDSNQPQHF.

The chain has TRBV2 and TRBJ2-7; D possibly corresponds to TRBD2 (6 bases). Trimming shortened V by 5 bases and J by 3 bases, and 11 bases separated the two germline ends. CDR1 and CDR2 from the germline V gene are SNHLY and FYNNEI. The CDR3 is 13 residues long. This CDR3 reads CASSKTSSYEQYF. CDR3 sequence (DNA): TGTGCCAGCAGTAAAACTAGCAGCTACGAGCAGTACTTC. Full variable domain (rest looked up from reference TRBV2 and TRBJ2-7): EPEVTQTPSHQVTQMGQEVILRCVPISNHLYFYWYRQILGQKVEFLVSFYNNEISEKSEIFDDQFSVERPDGSNFTLKIRSTKLEDSAMYFCASSKTSSYEQYFGPGTRLTVT.

V is TRBV3-1 and J is TRBJ2-7; 9 nucleotides match TRBD2. CDR3 length equals 14 residues. The V gene end was trimmed by 5 bases and the J gene end by 5 bases; junction bases not matched to a gene: 7. Germline loops: CDR1 LGHDT, CDR2 YNNKEL (reference sequence). The CDR3 region has the DNA TGTGCCAGCAGCACCCTAGCGGGATTCGACGAGCAGTACTTC. Encoded protein: CASSTLAGFDEQYF.

This clonotype was picked up a small number of times. The CDR3 DNA follows: TGTGCCAGCAGCTTAGGGACGTATACGATCTACAATGAGCAGTTCTTC. Amino acids: CASSLGTYTIYNEQFF. The gene calls are TRBV7-8 and TRBJ2-1, with D uncertain. Trimming took 1 base from V and 3 from J, leaving 13 bases between them. CDR3 size: 16 residues. The germline V gene has CDR1 SGHVS and CDR2 FQNEAQ. Using reference TRBV7-8 and TRBJ2-1 for the parts outside the CDR3, the full variable domain is GAGVSQSPRYKVAKRGQDVALRCDPISGHVSLFWYQQALGQGPEFLTYFQNEAQLDKSGLPSDRFFAERPEGSVSTLKIQRTQQEDSAVYLCASSLGTYTIYNEQFFGPGTRLTVL.

The chain joins TRBV7-6 to TRBJ2-4; 9 bases line up with TRBD2. With V trimmed by 2 bases and J by 1 base, 6 bases remained unmatched. CDR3 size: 17 residues. The germline V gene has CDR1 SGHVS and CDR2 FNYEAQ. The CDR3 nucleotides read TGTGCCAGCAGCTTATGGGCGGGAGGGAGCGCCAAAAACATTCAGTACTTC. Amino acid sequence: CASSLWAGGSAKNIQYF.

This chain joins TRBV27 and TRBJ1-1, with a tentative D call TRBD1 (5 bases). V shed 2 bases and J shed 11 bases, with 18 bases lying between them. The germline V gene encodes CDR1 MNHEY and CDR2 SMNVEV (reference sequence). The CDR3 runs 14 residues. The CDR3 DNA reads TGTGCCAGCAGTTTAAACGGGGGACCCCTTGGGGCTTTCTTT. Translated: CASSLNGGPLGAFF.

This clonotype was picked up many times. The chain combines TRBV28 with TRBJ1-5; 7 nucleotides agree with TRBD1. The V and J ends lost 3 bases and 6 bases, in that order; junction bases with no gene match: 8. Germline V gene data show CDR1 as MDHEN and CDR2 as SYDVKM. CDR3 length equals 15 residues. The CDR3 is CASSLGGGVLQPQHF. The DNA of the CDR3 is TGTGCCAGCAGTTTGGGAGGGGGCGTTCTTCAGCCCCAGCATTTT.

This clonotype was detected a few times. The chain uses TRBV11-1 and TRBJ1-1; D might be TRBD1 (6 bases). Trimming left V 1 base short and J 1 base short, with 10 bases between. Germline CDR1 is SGHAT and CDR2 is FQDESV (reference sequence). This CDR3 has 15 residues. CDR3 nucleotide sequence: TGTGCCAGCAGCTTAGATCCAGGGGAGAACACTGAAGCTTTCTTT. Translation gives CASSLDPGENTEAFF.